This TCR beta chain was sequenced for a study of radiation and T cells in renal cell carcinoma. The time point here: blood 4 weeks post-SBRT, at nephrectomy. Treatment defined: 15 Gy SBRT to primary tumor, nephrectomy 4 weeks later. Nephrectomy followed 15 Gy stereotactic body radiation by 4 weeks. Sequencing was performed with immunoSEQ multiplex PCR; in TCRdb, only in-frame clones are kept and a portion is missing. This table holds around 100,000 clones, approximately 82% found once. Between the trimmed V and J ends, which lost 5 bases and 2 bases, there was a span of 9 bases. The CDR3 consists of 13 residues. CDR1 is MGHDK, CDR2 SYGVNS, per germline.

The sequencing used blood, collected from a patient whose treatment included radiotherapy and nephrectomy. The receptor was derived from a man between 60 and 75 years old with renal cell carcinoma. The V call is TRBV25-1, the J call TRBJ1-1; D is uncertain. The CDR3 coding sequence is TGTGCCAGCAGTATAGACGGTAACACTGAAGCTTTCTTT. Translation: CASSIDGNTEAFF.